Each of the 29 T cell receptor beta chains below was sequenced from the same sample in a study of lymphopenia after photon versus proton radiotherapy. TCRdb's copy holds only in-frame clones and misses some; the assay was immunoSEQ multiplex PCR. Altogether 37,000 or so clones are present, under 90% being singletons, with the ten largest covering approximately 3%. The sequences come from peripheral blood, collected from a patient treated with photon-based radiotherapy. These receptors originate from a man aged 45-65 years with gastric cancer.

The chain is built from TRBV19 and TRBJ1-2, with 9 nucleotides matching TRBD1. J gave up 6 bases and V 0 bases, and 5 bases lay outside the gene matches. Germline V CDR1 and CDR2: LNHDA, SQIVND (reference sequence). The CDR3 loop spans 15 amino acids. CDR3 in DNA: TGTGCCAGTAGTATAGACGACAGGGGGAAGGATGGCTACACCTTC. Translation: CASSIDDRGKDGYTF.

The chain has TRBV18 and TRBJ1-3; unclear D gene. Germline V gene lookup returns CDR1 KGHSH and CDR2 LQKENI. The CDR3 covers 14 residues. Trimming shortened V by 2 bases and J by 2 bases, and 7 bases separated the two germline ends. The CDR3 spells CASSPERTGNTIYF. CDR3 DNA sequence: TGTGCCAGCTCACCAGAACGGACTGGAAACACCATATATTTT.

The chain links TRBV4-2 to TRBJ2-1; D remains unclear. This CDR3 is 15 amino acids long. CDR1 is LGHNA and CDR2 is YNFKEQ in the germline V gene. The V and J ends lost 0 bases and 4 bases respectively, with 10 bases between them. The CDR3 DNA reads TGTGCCAGCAGCCAAGATATAGTGACGTACAATGAGCAGTTCTTC. Its translation: CASSQDIVTYNEQFF.

This chain links TRBV16 with TRBJ2-7, with TRBD1 matching 8 bases. With V trimmed by 3 bases and J by 6 bases, 16 bases remained unmatched. Germline CDR1 KGHSY, CDR2 FQNENV. This CDR3 region has 17 residues. Written as DNA, the CDR3 is TGTGCCAGCAGCCATCCCTCGACGGGGACAGGTCTTTCCGAGCAGTACTTC. Its protein is CASSHPSTGTGLSEQYF. Full variable domain (missing parts from reference TRBV16 and TRBJ2-7): GEEVAQTPKHLVRGEGQKAKLYCAPIKGHSYVFWYQQVLKNEFKFLISFQNENVFDETGMPKERFSAKCLPNSPCSLEIQATKLEDSAVYFCASSHPSTGTGLSEQYFGPGTRLTVT.

The rearrangement links TRBV14 to TRBJ2-3, with D possibly called TRBD1 or TRBD2 (5 bases each). V dropped 8 bases and J dropped 4 bases, with 13 bases sitting between them. CDR1 is SGHDN, CDR2 FVKESK, per germline. This CDR3 has 13 residues. The CDR3 coding sequence is TGTGCCAGCGGGACCTTGGAACCAGATACGCAGTATTTT. This gives the protein CASGTLEPDTQYF.

The chain combines TRBV19 with TRBJ2-7, with 10 bases matching TRBD2. J was trimmed by 3 bases and V by 3 bases; bases with no gene match: 8. This CDR3 has 16 residues. CDR1 LNHDA and CDR2 SQIVND come from the germline V gene (reference sequence). The CDR3 region is CASSIGGLAGVYEQYF. The CDR3 coding sequence is TGTGCCAGTAGTATCGGGGGGCTAGCGGGAGTCTACGAGCAGTACTTC.

The J gene is TRBJ2-7, the V gene TRBV18, with 8 bases identical to TRBD2. The germline V gene encodes CDR1 KGHSH and CDR2 LQKENI. The ends lost 3 bases at V and 0 bases at J; junction bases unmatched: 7. CDR3 length equals 16 residues. The CDR3 nucleotides read TGTGCCAGCTCACCTTTACCAGGGACTAGCTCCTACGAGCAGTACTTC. This encodes CASSPLPGTSSYEQYF.

The chain links TRBV30 to TRBJ1-3; D not resolved. This CDR3 spans 13 amino acids. The V gene's germline CDR1 is GTSNPN and CDR2 SVGIG (reference sequence). V was pared by 6 bases and J by 0 bases, with 9 bases between. The CDR3 loop reads CACPQSSGNTIYF. As DNA, the CDR3 is TGTGCCTGCCCCCAGAGCTCTGGAAACACCATATATTTT.

V gene TRBV13 combines with J gene TRBJ2-7; 8 nucleotides agree with TRBD2. The CDR3 spans 15 residues. Per the germline V gene, CDR1 is PRHDT and CDR2 is FYEKMQ (reference sequence). The V segment lost 5 bases and the J segment 4 bases; nucleotides outside the gene matches: 10. The CDR3 here is CASSARIAGLYEQYF. The CDR3, as DNA: TGTGCCAGCAGCGCCCGGATAGCGGGGTTATACGAGCAGTACTTC.

The chain joins TRBV28 to TRBJ2-4; D unresolved. This CDR3 contains 14 residues. V dropped 4 bases and J dropped 8 bases, with 15 bases sitting between them. Germline CDR1 MDHEN, CDR2 SYDVKM. In DNA, the CDR3 is TGTGCCAGCAGTTCCCAACTATCAGAACACATTCAGTACTTC. It is translated as CASSSQLSEHIQYF.

V gene TRBV5-8 combines with J gene TRBJ2-3, with a weak D call TRBD2 (5 bases). CDR1 and CDR2 from the germline V gene are SGHTS and YDEGEE. CDR3 length: 14 amino acids. The ends were cut back, 4 bases at V and 0 bases at J, with 9 bases in the middle. The CDR3 nucleotides read TGTGCCAGCAGCCGCGGGCCGAGCACAGATACGCAGTATTTT. Amino acids: CASSRGPSTDTQYF. The complete variable domain, with remaining parts taken from reference TRBV5-8 and TRBJ2-3, reads EAGVTQSPTHLIKTRGQQATLRCSPISGHTSVYWYQQALGLGLQFLLWYDEGEERNRGNFPPRFSGRQFPNYSSELNVNALELEDSALYLCASSRGPSTDTQYFGPGTRLTVL.

The chain recombines TRBV19 with TRBJ2-1; 8 bases line up with TRBD2. In germline, CDR1 is LNHDA, CDR2 SQIVND (reference sequence). The CDR3 sequence is 14 residues long. Germline trimming cut 8 bases from V and 8 bases from J; bases unmatched to any gene: 11. CDR3 in DNA: TGTGCCAGTTCGGGAGGGAGGGCCTTCGATGAGCAGTTCTTC. Translation gives CASSGGRAFDEQFF.

This clone showed up just once. The V call is TRBV19, the J call TRBJ2-5; a possible D gene is TRBD2 (6 bases). This CDR3 has 13 residues. The germline CDR1 and CDR2 sequences are LNHDA and SQIVND (reference sequence). V gave up 3 bases and J gave up 7 bases, with 12 bases separating them. The CDR3 DNA reads as TGTGCCAGTAGTATCAACTGGGGAGGGACCCAGTACTTC. It encodes CASSINWGGTQYF. Complete variable domain (other parts from reference TRBV19 and TRBJ2-5): DGGITQSPKYLFRKEGQNVTLSCEQNLNHDAMYWYRQDPGQGLRLIYYSQIVNDFQKGDIAEGYSVSREKKESFPLTVTSAQKNPTAFYLCASSINWGGTQYFGPGTRLLVL.

This chain joins TRBV11-3 and TRBJ2-5; D gene unclear. The CDR3 spans 13 residues. V lost 5 bases and J 2 bases, leaving 9 bases between the germline ends. The V gene's germline CDR1 is SGHNT and CDR2 YENEEA. CDR3 DNA sequence: TGTGCCAGCAGCCGAGATCGACAAGAGACCCAGTACTTC. Residues: CASSRDRQETQYF.

The CDR3 DNA sequence: TGTGCCAGCAGTGAAGGAGGGGCAGGGTATGGCTACACCTTC. Residues: CASSEGGAGYGYTF. The genes are TRBV6-1 and TRBJ1-2; D is perhaps TRBD1 (5 bases). V was clipped by 1 base and J by 5 bases, with 11 bases between them. The CDR3 is 14 amino acids. Looked up from germline, CDR1 is MNHNS and CDR2 is SASEGT.

V is TRBV5-1 and J is TRBJ2-7; D unresolved. The CDR3 has 15 residues. V lost 3 bases, J lost 2 bases, and 15 bases lay in between. The germline CDR1 and CDR2 sequences are SGHRS and YFSETQ. The CDR3 coding sequence is TGCGCCAGCAGCTCTCTCCCGGAGCCGACCTACGAGCAGTACTTC. It is translated as CASSSLPEPTYEQYF.

This chain connects TRBV6-1 to TRBJ2-7; D possibly corresponds to TRBD1 (7 bases). CDR3 size: 15 residues. Germline V gene data show CDR1 as MNHNS and CDR2 as SASEGT. V lost 7 bases, J lost 4 bases, and 20 bases lay in between. CDR3 protein: CASTLGGQRIYEQYF. CDR3 DNA: TGTGCCAGCACCTTGGGGGGACAGCGGATATACGAGCAGTACTTC.

V usage is TRBV5-1 and J usage is TRBJ2-7; 11 bases are shared with TRBD2. Germline V gene lookup returns CDR1 SGHRS and CDR2 YFSETQ. V lost 5 bases and J lost 2; bases outside the gene matches: 0. The CDR3 is made up of 13 amino acids. The CDR3 DNA sequence: TGCGCCAGCAGACTAGCGGGAGCCTACGAGCAGTACTTC. It yields the protein CASRLAGAYEQYF. Filled out from reference TRBV5-1 and TRBJ2-7, the complete variable domain reads KAGVTQTPRYLIKTRGQQVTLSCSPISGHRSVSWYQQTPGQGLQFLFEYFSETQRNKGNFPGRFSGRQFSNSRSEMNVSTLELGDSALYLCASRLAGAYEQYFGPGTRLTVT.

This chain joins TRBV5-4 and TRBJ2-5, with 7 bases matching TRBD2. The CDR3 is 14 amino acids. V shed 4 bases, J shed 1 base, and the junction held 4 bases outside the gene matches. CDR1 is SGHNT, CDR2 YYREEE, per germline (reference sequence). CDR3 region: CASSPGGTQETQYF. The CDR3 region has the DNA TGTGCCAGCAGCCCGGGAGGAACCCAAGAGACCCAGTACTTC.

The chain is built from TRBV5-6 and TRBJ2-1; tentatively, D is TRBD1 (6 bases). The V and J ends lost 6 bases and 0 bases respectively, with 13 bases between them. Germline values: CDR1 SGHDT, CDR2 YYEEEE. The CDR3 has 15 residues. In DNA, the CDR3 is TGTGCCAGCAAGAAGGGACACTACTCCTACAATGAGCAGTTCTTC. The encoded protein is CASKKGHYSYNEQFF.

The chain combines TRBV7-7 with TRBJ2-3; 11 bases are a match to TRBD2. From germline, CDR1 is SSHAT and CDR2 FNYEAQ (reference sequence). CDR3 length: 16 residues. V was clipped by 5 bases and J by 0 bases; unmatched bases: 4. This CDR3 reads CASSPASGRSTDTQYF. CDR3 in DNA: TGTGCCAGCAGCCCAGCTAGCGGGAGGAGCACAGATACGCAGTATTTT.

This chain links TRBV7-7 with TRBJ1-1; 9 bases match TRBD1. V lost 5 bases, J lost 3 bases, and 13 bases stayed unmatched. The CDR3 has 17 amino acids. The germline V gene has CDR1 SSHAT and CDR2 FNYEAQ (reference sequence). The CDR3 loop reads CASSPSGQQGAYTEAFF. CDR3 in DNA: TGTGCCAGCAGCCCCTCGGGGCAACAGGGGGCGTACACTGAAGCTTTCTTT.

The gene calls are TRBV11-2 and TRBJ2-1, with 9 bases fitting TRBD1. Per germline, CDR1 SGHAT and CDR2 FQNNGV. The CDR3 spans 16 residues. J lost 3 bases, V lost 4 bases, and 7 bases had no gene match. The CDR3 DNA is TGTGCCAGCAGCTCCCTTAGGGGACAGGGCTACAATGAGCAGTTCTTC. Its translation: CASSSLRGQGYNEQFF.

This sequence joins TRBV5-6 and TRBJ2-3, with D hard to call. The CDR3 runs 12 residues. V lost 3 bases to trimming and J lost 8 bases, with 10 bases between them. Germline lookup yields CDR1 SGHDT and CDR2 YYEEEE. The CDR3 is CASSSRMGTQYF. Written as DNA, the CDR3 is TGTGCCAGCAGCTCCCGCATGGGTACGCAGTATTTT. Complete variable domain (other parts from reference TRBV5-6 and TRBJ2-3): DAGVTQSPTHLIKTRGQQVTLRCSPKSGHDTVSWYQQALGQGPQFIFQYYEEEERQRGNFPDRFSGHQFPNYSSELNVNALLLGDSALYLCASSSRMGTQYFGPGTRLTVL.

This chain connects TRBV9 to TRBJ1-3; D unresolved. This CDR3 region has 13 residues. The V gene's germline CDR1 is SGDLS and CDR2 YYNGEE. The V end lost 2 bases, the J end lost 0 bases, and 3 bases lay between the germline ends. The CDR3 here is CASSVSSGNTIYF. The CDR3 DNA reads TGTGCCAGCAGCGTGAGCTCTGGAAACACCATATATTTT.

The V call is TRBV27, the J call TRBJ2-1; 9 nucleotides align to TRBD2. The CDR3 spans 15 residues. Looked up from germline, CDR1 is MNHEY and CDR2 is SMNVEV (reference sequence). With V trimmed by 5 bases and J by 4 bases, 6 bases remained unmatched. CDR3 in amino acids: CASSVLAGAYNEQFF. The CDR3 nucleotides read TGTGCCAGCAGTGTGTTAGCGGGAGCTTACAATGAGCAGTTCTTC.

The V gene is TRBV5-6, the J gene TRBJ2-3; perhaps TRBD2 as D (6 bases). The CDR3 totals 14 residues. V lost 2 bases and J lost 8, with 15 bases in between. Per germline, CDR1 SGHDT and CDR2 YYEEEE. The chain's CDR3 is CASSLAGGQGTQYF. The CDR3 DNA reads as TGTGCCAGCAGCTTAGCGGGCGGTCAAGGTACGCAGTATTTT. The full variable domain, with the rest looked up from reference TRBV5-6 and TRBJ2-3, is DAGVTQSPTHLIKTRGQQVTLRCSPKSGHDTVSWYQQALGQGPQFIFQYYEEEERQRGNFPDRFSGHQFPNYSSELNVNALLLGDSALYLCASSLAGGQGTQYFGPGTRLTVL.

V is TRBV6-5 and J is TRBJ2-7; D is possibly TRBD1 (6 bases). CDR1 and CDR2 from the germline V gene are MNHEY and SVGAGI. This CDR3 comprises 14 residues. Trimming pared 6 bases from V and 4 bases from J, leaving 16 bases between. The DNA of the CDR3 is TGTGCCAGCAGCCCCCGGGGCCAGGGGTACGAGCAGTACTTC. Protein sequence: CASSPRGQGYEQYF.

This chain connects TRBV7-8 to TRBJ2-1; 7 nucleotides align to TRBD2. The CDR3 runs to 16 residues. Germline V gene data show CDR1 as SGHVS and CDR2 as FQNEAQ. J gave up 10 bases and V 1 base, and 13 bases lay outside the gene matches. CDR3 nucleotides: TGTGCCAGCAGCTTAGGTACTAGCGCCCCCGGGGTCGAGCAGTTCTTC. This translates into CASSLGTSAPGVEQFF.